This paragraph covers one T cell receptor (beta chain) sequence. Its antigen is currently unknown. CDR1 is MNHEY and CDR2 is SVGAGI in the germline V gene. The CDR3 contains 15 residues. V dropped 6 bases and J dropped 4 bases, with 18 bases sitting between them. The protocol was immunoSEQ multiplex PCR, while the TCRdb copy is restricted to in-frame clones and leaves out a portion. The sample holds 42,000 or so clones, approximately 83% seen once. This entry is derived from a study of lymphopenia after photon versus proton radiotherapy. Study-level findings and limits: Survival link was tested only in deceased patients; proton benefit remains a possibility. After lymphocyte nadir, photon-treated repertoires showed oligoclonal expansion, especially CD8+ Temra. In patients who died, overall survival fell as post-nadir TCR diversity dropped more. Under photons, naive T cells and diversity fell while effector/memory populations rose.

The sample in question was peripheral blood, obtained from a patient treated with proton-based radiotherapy. The sequence was obtained from a woman in her seventies with pancreatic cancer. This chain links TRBV6-5 with TRBJ1-2, with unresolved D. The CDR3 nucleotides are TGTGCCAGCAGCCCCACAGACACGAAGGGCTATGGCTACACCTTC. It translates to CASSPTDTKGYGYTF.